The entry below describes one T cell receptor (beta chain). Produced via immunoSEQ multiplex PCR; TCRdb's table is partial and in-frame only. This repertoire shows 55,000 to 65,000 clones, 85% to 95% found once; its top ten account for about 0.33%. The sample originates from a study of T cell changes during pregnancy in multiple sclerosis. Per germline, CDR1 SNHLY and CDR2 FYNNEI. The CDR3 length is 15 residues. Trimming took 2 bases from V and 3 from J, leaving 10 bases between them. This receptor was identified in a female donor with multiple sclerosis, enrolled in a pregnancy study. Specimen: CD4+ T cells from peripheral blood mononuclear cells, collected before pregnancy. The rearrangement uses TRBV2 and TRBJ1-4, with D hard to call. CDR3 residues: CASSELRPANEKLFF. The CDR3 DNA reads as TGTGCCAGCAGTGAACTCAGGCCAGCTAATGAAAAACTGTTTTTT.